Shown below are 11 T cell receptor beta chains from a single sample sequenced in a study of blood T cell repertoires in COVID-19. TCRdb's copy holds only in-frame clones and misses some; the assay was immunoSEQ multiplex PCR. This table has 200,000 or so clones, 84% appearing once. The material sequenced was peripheral blood. The receptors here all came from a man aged 40-49 years who had recovered from COVID-19.

As regards this clone: Other DNA sequences in the sample encode the same CDR3. This chain connects TRBV29-1 to TRBJ2-3, with D possibly TRBD1 on 5 matching bases. Trimming left V 1 base short and J 3 bases short, with 11 bases between. Germline CDR1 is SQVTM and CDR2 is ANQGSEA. The CDR3 has 14 amino acids. CDR3 in amino acids: CSVEGGRGTDTQYF. The CDR3, as DNA: TGCAGCGTTGAAGGGGGAAGGGGAACAGATACGCAGTATTTT.

This chain joins TRBV7-2 and TRBJ2-7; a weak D match, TRBD1 (6 bases). CDR3 length: 14 amino acids. Trimming shortened V by 5 bases and J by 3 bases, and 14 bases separated the two germline ends. Germline V gene lookup returns CDR1 SGHTA and CDR2 FQGNSA. CDR3 bases: TGTGCCAGCAGCGAAACAGGGATTAACTACGAGCAGTACTTC. This sequence encodes CASSETGINYEQYF.

The rearrangement uses TRBV19 and TRBJ2-5; possible D gene TRBD2, 6 bases. The CDR3 is 13 residues long. The germline CDR1 and CDR2 sequences are LNHDA and SQIVND (reference sequence). Trimming took off 3 bases at V and 5 bases at J, with 10 bases between the two ends. In DNA, the CDR3 is TGTGCCAGTAGTATTCAGAGCGGGGAGACCCAGTACTTC. Its translation is CASSIQSGETQYF.

This clone came up once. V and J are TRBV5-4 and TRBJ1-2; maybe TRBD1 (6 bases). This CDR3 is 12 amino acids long. V lost 7 bases, J lost 4 bases, and 11 bases lay in between. Germline CDR1 and CDR2: SGHNT and YYREEE (reference sequence). The CDR3 sequence: CASEGGTYGYTF. The CDR3 region has the DNA TGTGCCAGCGAGGGGGGGACCTATGGCTACACCTTC.

V usage is TRBV10-3 and J usage is TRBJ1-1, with TRBD1 as a possible D gene (5 bases). V shed 0 bases and J shed 8 bases, with 10 bases lying between them. The CDR3 sequence is 13 residues long. The germline gives CDR1 ENHRY, CDR2 SYGVKD. The CDR3 DNA is TGTGCCATCAGTGAGTCAAGGGGCGTGGAAGCTTTCTTT. As protein: CAISESRGVEAFF.

This clone was seen only a few times. V gene TRBV18 combines with J gene TRBJ2-7, with D uncertain. CDR3 length: 12 residues. The V gene lost 1 base and the J gene lost 5 bases, with 6 bases spanning the gap. The germline V gene has CDR1 KGHSH and CDR2 LQKENI. CDR3 protein: CASSPQGDEQYF. As DNA, the CDR3 is TGTGCCAGCTCACCACAAGGAGACGAGCAGTACTTC.

V gene TRBV2 combines with J gene TRBJ2-5, with 10 bases fitting TRBD1. Trimming at V came to 5 bases and at J to 5 bases, leaving 8 bases not matched to a gene. CDR1 is SNHLY, CDR2 FYNNEI, per germline. This CDR3 spans 15 amino acids. CDR3 loop: CASSSGQGGGETQYF. The CDR3 nucleotides are TGTGCCAGCAGTTCAGGACAGGGGGGAGGTGAGACCCAGTACTTC.

The V and J genes are TRBV24-1 and TRBJ2-3; 8 nucleotides agree with TRBD1. Unmatched junction bases numbered 5, after V lost 4 bases and J lost 0 bases. Germline-derived CDR1 and CDR2 are KGHDR and SFDVKD. This CDR3 has 16 residues. CDR3 loop: CATSENDRGSTDTQYF. The CDR3 nucleotides read TGTGCCACCAGTGAGAATGACAGGGGAAGCACAGATACGCAGTATTTT.

The chain combines TRBV10-3 with TRBJ2-2; D not resolved. The CDR3 contains 14 residues. CDR1 and CDR2 from the germline V gene are ENHRY and SYGVKD. V shed 5 bases and J shed 8 bases, with 15 bases lying between them. In DNA, the CDR3 is TGTGCCATCAGTAACCCCCTGACGGAGGGGGAGCTGTTTTTT. Translating gives CAISNPLTEGELFF.

V and J are TRBV2 and TRBJ1-6, with 10 positions matching TRBD1. Germline-derived CDR1 and CDR2 are SNHLY and FYNNEI. V lost 7 bases, J lost 5 bases, and 5 bases stayed unmatched. The CDR3 is made up of 15 amino acids. In nucleotides, the CDR3 is TGTGCCAGCAACCGGGACAGGGGCCATAATTCACCCCTCCACTTT. It yields the protein CASNRDRGHNSPLHF.

A single count supports this clone. This chain links TRBV15 with TRBJ2-3, with 9 bases that match TRBD2. The CDR3 totals 16 residues. The junction had 10 bases not matched to a gene; V was cut back by 5 bases and J by 4 bases. Germline CDR1 reads LNHNV; CDR2 reads YYDKDF (reference sequence). The CDR3 loop reads CATSGMGGGAADTQYF. The CDR3 DNA reads as TGTGCCACCAGCGGGATGGGCGGGGGGGCCGCAGATACGCAGTATTTT.